The sample holds one count of the clone carrying this TCR beta chain. The data were obtained in a study of patients and donors after allogeneic stem cell transplantation. In TCRdb, the RT-PCR reads were re-called with MiXCR into one record per CDR3 protein. The repertoire holds 190,000 or so distinct CDR3 sequences, with 35% to 50% as singletons. This TCR came from a human donor who was either an allogeneic HSCT recipient or a stem cell or donor lymphocyte infusion donor (not recorded which). It is not recorded whose cells these are; they may come from a transplant donor. The specimen sequenced was blood, either unsorted or a sorted T cell fraction (not recorded which).

DNA of the CDR3: TGTGCCAGCAGCTTAGCGGGACTAGCGGGAGTGAATGAGCAGTTCTTC. As protein: CASSLAGLAGVNEQFF. The V call is TRBV7-2, the J call TRBJ2-1; 14 nucleotides align to TRBD2. The CDR3 length is 16 residues. Germline values: CDR1 SGHTA, CDR2 FQGNSA. The V gene end was trimmed by 0 bases and the J gene end by 7 bases; junction bases not matched to a gene: 2.